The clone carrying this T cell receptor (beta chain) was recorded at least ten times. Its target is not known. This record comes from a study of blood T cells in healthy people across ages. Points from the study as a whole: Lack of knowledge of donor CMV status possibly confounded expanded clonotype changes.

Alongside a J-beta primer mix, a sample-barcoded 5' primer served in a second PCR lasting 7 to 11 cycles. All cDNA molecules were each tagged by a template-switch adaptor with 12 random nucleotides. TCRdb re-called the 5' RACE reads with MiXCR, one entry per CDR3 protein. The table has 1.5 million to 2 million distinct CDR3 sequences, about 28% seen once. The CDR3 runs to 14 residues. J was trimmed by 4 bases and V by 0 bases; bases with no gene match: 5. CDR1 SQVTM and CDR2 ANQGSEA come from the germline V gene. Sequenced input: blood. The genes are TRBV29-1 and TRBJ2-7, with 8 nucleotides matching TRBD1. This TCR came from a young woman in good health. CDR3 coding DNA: TGCAGCGTTGAAGATGGACAGGGAGGTTACGAGCAGTACTTC. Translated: CSVEDGQGGYEQYF.